The T cell receptor beta chain described here comes from a study of shared clonotypes between healthy human individuals. Germline CDR1 reads LNHDA; CDR2 reads SQIVND (reference sequence). V lost 6 bases and J 1 base, leaving 8 bases between the germline ends. The CDR3 runs to 13 residues. Concerning this clone itself: Its antigen is still unknown.

All donors qualified as healthy HIV-negative adults and had experienced no recent acute infections or vaccinations. The authors divided CD4+ cells into CD45RA+ naive and CD45RA-negative memory subsets. Findings of the study overall: Non-shared clonotypes had lower generation probabilities than those shared by all four donors. Only blood samples were collected, and tissue repertoires likely differ.

Method: immunoSEQ multiplex PCR; TCRdb's copy keeps in-frame clones and lacks some. The data show 300,000 to 400,000 clones, over 70% seen once. Sequenced sample: memory CD4+ T cells sorted from blood. Subset described: CD45RA-negative fraction. The chain recombines TRBV19 with TRBJ2-3, with D unresolved. The receptor comes from a man younger than 40 in good health. The CDR3 coding sequence is TGTGCCAGTAGGACATTAGGCACAGATACGCAGTATTTT. It encodes CASRTLGTDTQYF.